The 26 T cell receptor beta chains reported below all come from one sample, sequenced in a study of blood T cell repertoires in COVID-19. TCRdb keeps only in-frame clones here, not all; method: immunoSEQ multiplex PCR. The profile shows 120,000 or so clones, 70% to 80% of them singletons. The sequencing sample was made of peripheral blood. Receptors were obtained from an older man with acute or convalescent COVID-19.

The gene calls are TRBV6-5 and TRBJ1-4, with TRBD1 matching over 11 bases. CDR3 size: 14 residues. Germline CDR1 and CDR2: MNHEY and SVGAGI. Germline trimming cut 5 bases from V and 7 bases from J; bases unmatched to any gene: 3. The CDR3 spells CASSPGQGGEKLFF. Here the CDR3 DNA reads TGTGCCAGCAGTCCGGGACAGGGGGGTGAAAAACTGTTTTTT.

This rearrangement joins TRBV7-8 to TRBJ1-2; 7 bases line up with TRBD1. Looked up from germline, CDR1 is SGHVS and CDR2 is FQNEAQ. V lost 5 bases, J lost 5 bases, and 5 bases stayed unmatched. This CDR3 is built from 13 residues. The CDR3 DNA sequence: TGTGCCAGCAGCCGACAGGGTATATATGGCTACACCTTC. This encodes CASSRQGIYGYTF. The full variable domain, rest sourced from reference TRBV7-8 and TRBJ1-2, is GAGVSQSPRYKVAKRGQDVALRCDPISGHVSLFWYQQALGQGPEFLTYFQNEAQLDKSGLPSDRFFAERPEGSVSTLKIQRTQQEDSAVYLCASSRQGIYGYTFGSGTRLTVV.

On this clone itself: Just one base apart from a much larger clone, this may be a read error. The chain is built from TRBV12-3 or TRBV12-4 and TRBJ1-2; no reliable D call. The CDR3 is 11 amino acids. The ends were cut back, 6 bases at V and 4 bases at J, with 6 bases in the middle. DNA of the CDR3: TGTGCCAGCAGCCGGGGCTATGGCTACACCTTC. Protein product: CASSRGYGYTF.

The chain combines TRBV30 with TRBJ1-5; TRBD1 matches 8 bases. The length of the CDR3 is 15 residues. The germline V gene has CDR1 GTSNPN and CDR2 SVGIG (reference sequence). The J segment lost 5 bases and the V segment lost 0 bases, leaving 6 bases of the junction unmatched. The CDR3 region is CAWSVGQGIYQPQHF. The CDR3 DNA reads TGTGCCTGGAGTGTTGGACAGGGAATATATCAGCCCCAGCATTTT.

This clone was recorded once. The chain is built from TRBV18 and TRBJ1-2; TRBD1 is a possible D gene (5 bases). The V gene lost 4 bases and the J gene lost 1 base, with 13 bases spanning the gap. CDR1 is KGHSH, CDR2 LQKENI, per germline. The CDR3 is 15 amino acids. The CDR3 is CASSLGVQLNYGYTF. Here the CDR3 DNA reads TGTGCCAGCTCACTAGGGGTACAGCTTAACTATGGCTACACCTTC.

This chain connects TRBV7-2 to TRBJ2-3; 12 bases align to TRBD1. Germline V lookup: CDR1 SGHTA, CDR2 FQGNSA. The CDR3 runs 15 residues. Trimming cost V 5 bases and J 6 bases; bases outside gene matches: 6. The CDR3 protein is CASSPGTGGVDTQYF. CDR3 nucleotide sequence: TGTGCCAGCAGCCCCGGGACAGGGGGCGTGGATACGCAGTATTTT.

This chain uses TRBV28 with TRBJ2-1; 8 nucleotides line up with TRBD2. CDR1 and CDR2 from the germline V gene are MDHEN and SYDVKM. The J segment lost 7 bases and the V segment lost 2 bases, leaving 7 bases of the junction unmatched. The CDR3 sequence is 15 residues long. The CDR3 sequence is CASSLAGGEANEQFF. The CDR3 DNA reads TGTGCCAGCAGTTTAGCGGGAGGCGAGGCTAATGAGCAGTTCTTC.

The chain joins TRBV7-2 to TRBJ2-7; maybe TRBD1 (7 bases). This CDR3 contains 15 residues. Germline V gene lookup returns CDR1 SGHTA and CDR2 FQGNSA. V gave up 5 bases and J gave up 2 bases, with 16 bases separating them. This chain's CDR3 is CASSGGTGTAYEQYF. The CDR3 region has the DNA TGTGCCAGCAGCGGGGGGACCGGGACAGCCTACGAGCAGTACTTC.

The chain uses TRBV4-1 and TRBJ1-4; no clear D. Per the germline V gene, CDR1 is MGHRA and CDR2 is YSYEKL. V lost 4 bases to trimming and J lost 2 bases, with 5 bases between them. The CDR3 is made up of 13 amino acids. The CDR3 spells CASSPRTNEKLFF. The CDR3 DNA is TGCGCCAGCAGCCCCCGGACTAATGAAAAACTGTTTTTT.

This clone was seen only a few times. Other DNA sequences in this specimen translate into the identical CDR3. The chain is built from TRBV18 and TRBJ2-7, with TRBD1 matching over 7 bases. The junction had 6 bases not matched to a gene; V was cut back by 3 bases and J by 4 bases. The CDR3 runs 14 residues. Germline V gene sequence: CDR1 KGHSH, CDR2 LQKENI. CDR3 DNA: TGTGCCAGCTCACCCCGTCAGGGGGTTTACGAGCAGTACTTC. Its protein product is CASSPRQGVYEQYF.

The chain links TRBV6-5 to TRBJ2-3, with 7 bases identical to TRBD1. Trimming cost V 6 bases and J 2 bases; bases outside gene matches: 2. CDR1 is MNHEY, CDR2 SVGAGI, per germline. This CDR3 is 13 amino acids long. CDR3 sequence: CASRDRTTDTQYF. CDR3 nucleotide sequence: TGTGCCAGCAGGGACAGGACCACAGATACGCAGTATTTT.

This sequence joins TRBV2 and TRBJ2-5, with no clear D. CDR3 size: 12 residues. Per germline, CDR1 SNHLY and CDR2 FYNNEI. V lost 5 bases and J 5 bases, leaving 9 bases between the germline ends. The CDR3: CASSRLLETQYF. In DNA, the CDR3 is TGTGCCAGCAGTCGACTCCTTGAGACCCAGTACTTC.

The rearrangement links TRBV9 to TRBJ1-6, with D hard to call. The V end was cut by 7 bases, the J end by 8 bases, with 16 bases between. The length of the CDR3 is 14 residues. CDR1 and CDR2 (germline): SGDLS, YYNGEE. This chain's CDR3 is CASSPGVFYSPLHF. Here the CDR3 DNA reads TGTGCCAGCTCCCCCGGTGTATTTTATTCACCCCTCCACTTT.

This rearrangement joins TRBV7-8 to TRBJ1-5; D is unresolved. The V end was cut by 5 bases, the J end by 3 bases, with 11 bases between. Germline V lookup: CDR1 SGHVS, CDR2 FQNEAQ. The CDR3 loop spans 14 amino acids. The CDR3 loop is CASSLLLANQPQHF. In DNA, the CDR3 is TGTGCCAGCAGCCTTTTGCTGGCCAATCAGCCCCAGCATTTT.

The V call is TRBV25-1, the J call TRBJ2-7, with 7 bases matching TRBD1. This CDR3 comprises 16 residues. Germline assignment: CDR1 MGHDK and CDR2 SYGVNS. V trimming: 2 bases; J trimming: 7 bases; junction bases outside the gene matches: 14. CDR3 sequence (DNA): TGTGCCAGCAGTGAACAACGACAGGGAAATCGGGAAGAGCAGTACTTC. It codes for CASSEQRQGNREEQYF.

This chain connects TRBV9 to TRBJ2-2, with unresolved D. V lost 2 bases, J lost 5 bases, and 7 bases lay in between. CDR1 and CDR2 from the germline V gene are SGDLS and YYNGEE. This CDR3 is built from 13 residues. The CDR3 bases are TGTGCCAGCAGCGTTATCTCGACCGGGGAGCTGTTTTTT. Its translation is CASSVISTGELFF.

V is TRBV5-1 and J is TRBJ2-7; D perhaps matches TRBD1 (6 bases). The germline CDR1 and CDR2 sequences are SGHRS and YFSETQ. CDR3 size: 15 residues. Trimming took 9 bases from V and 12 from J, leaving 31 bases between them. DNA of the CDR3: TGCGCCAAGGCCTTCCAAGCCCCACAGGGCCCCCGAAGGTACTTC. This encodes CAKAFQAPQGPRRYF.

The chain carries TRBV5-4 and TRBJ2-7, with 12 bases identical to TRBD2. J gave up 5 bases and V 4 bases, and 4 bases lay outside the gene matches. Per germline, CDR1 SGHNT and CDR2 YYREEE (reference sequence). This CDR3 region has 14 residues. The CDR3 nucleotides read TGTGCCAGCAGCCAGACTAGCGGGAGCCACGAGCAGTACTTC. The encoded protein is CASSQTSGSHEQYF.

The V gene is TRBV2, the J gene TRBJ2-3; 10 nucleotides align to TRBD1. V lost 7 bases to trimming and J lost 8 bases; unmatched junction nucleotides: 12. The CDR3 runs 15 residues. Germline V gives CDR1 SNHLY, CDR2 FYNNEI. The CDR3 region has the DNA TGTGCCAGCACCGCCGGGACAGGGGTATCGGGTACGCAGTATTTT. Amino acids: CASTAGTGVSGTQYF.

The rearrangement uses TRBV2 and TRBJ1-5; D not certain. CDR3 length equals 15 residues. In germline, CDR1 is SNHLY, CDR2 FYNNEI. The V and J ends lost 1 base and 0 bases respectively, with 7 bases between them. As DNA, the CDR3 is TGTGCCAGCAGTGAAGAGTGGCTTAGCAATCAGCCCCAGCATTTT. Translated: CASSEEWLSNQPQHF. Looking up the rest from reference TRBV2 and TRBJ1-5 gives the full variable domain: EPEVTQTPSHQVTQMGQEVILRCVPISNHLYFYWYRQILGQKVEFLVSFYNNEISEKSEIFDDQFSVERPDGSNFTLKIRSTKLEDSAMYFCASSEEWLSNQPQHFGDGTRLSIL.

The chain uses TRBV4-1 and TRBJ1-2, with D possibly being TRBD1 (5 bases). Per the germline V gene, CDR1 is MGHRA and CDR2 is YSYEKL. The ends were cut back, 1 base at V and 4 bases at J, with 16 bases in the middle. This CDR3 is 16 amino acids long. CDR3: CASSQGILRTFYGYTF. CDR3 sequence (DNA): TGCGCCAGCAGCCAAGGAATCCTCAGGACATTCTATGGCTACACCTTC.

This clone was detected only a few times. The V and J genes are TRBV18 and TRBJ2-7; 8 bases align to TRBD1. The CDR3 spans 13 residues. The V gene end was trimmed by 5 bases and the J gene end by 4 bases; junction bases not matched to a gene: 4. Germline V CDR1 and CDR2: KGHSH, LQKENI. The chain's CDR3 is CASSTTGGYEQYF. In DNA form, the CDR3 reads TGTGCCAGCTCAACCACAGGGGGATACGAGCAGTACTTC.

J is TRBJ2-5 and V is TRBV9, with 8 bases that match TRBD2. In germline, CDR1 is SGDLS, CDR2 YYNGEE. V lost 4 bases and J lost 0; bases outside the gene matches: 8. The CDR3 spans 16 residues. This chain's CDR3 is CASSQGGSGNQETQYF. As DNA, the CDR3 is TGTGCCAGCAGCCAAGGGGGTAGCGGGAACCAAGAGACCCAGTACTTC.

The chain combines TRBV6-4 with TRBJ2-5; 12 nucleotides agree with TRBD2. Germline V CDR1 and CDR2: MRHNA, SNTAGT. Trimming cost V 4 bases and J 6 bases; bases outside gene matches: 6. The CDR3 is 15 residues long. In nucleotides, the CDR3 is TGTGCCAGCAGTGGATGGACTAGCGGGGCAAAGACCCAGTACTTC. Protein sequence: CASSGWTSGAKTQYF.

The rearrangement links TRBV4-2 to TRBJ2-1; 7 nucleotides match TRBD2. CDR1 is LGHNA, CDR2 YNFKEQ, per germline. The trim removed 3 bases at V and 9 bases at J, leaving 29 bases unmatched. CDR3 length: 21 amino acids. This CDR3 reads CASSQPTGANTRPGPGGEQFF. CDR3 nucleotides: TGTGCCAGCAGCCAGCCCACCGGGGCCAACACACGCCCCGGCCCGGGGGGTGAGCAGTTCTTC.

V and J are TRBV4-2 and TRBJ1-6, with 8 bases that match TRBD1. V trimming: 0 bases; J trimming: 7 bases; junction bases outside the gene matches: 11. CDR3 length: 18 amino acids. Germline CDR1 reads LGHNA; CDR2 reads YNFKEQ. This CDR3 is CASSQDWLSGGLNSPLHF. The CDR3 DNA is TGTGCCAGCAGCCAAGATTGGTTGTCAGGGGGCTTGAATTCACCCCTCCACTTT.